The 27 T cell receptor beta chains below come from one sample, sequenced in a study of blood T cells in healthy people across ages. A sample-barcoded 5' primer and a J-beta primer mix were used in a second PCR of roughly 6 to 11 cycles. TCRdb re-derived calls from the 5' RACE reads in MiXCR, one entry per CDR3 protein. The sample contains 1.5 million to 2 million distinct CDR3 sequences, roughly 30% of which appear only once. The sample was blood. The receptor set was obtained from a woman aged 25 to 45 in good health.

This clonotype appeared a few times. This chain joins TRBV6-2 or TRBV6-3 and TRBJ2-1; 7 bases map to TRBD1. CDR3 size: 13 residues. Germline values: CDR1 MNHEY, CDR2 SVGEGT. V gave up 6 bases and J gave up 10 bases; unmatched junction bases: 9. The DNA for the CDR3 is TGTGCCAGCAGCCACGACAGGGTTGAAGAGCAGTTCTTC. Amino acid sequence: CASSHDRVEEQFF.

This sequence joins TRBV4-1 and TRBJ2-1; D may be TRBD1 or TRBD2 (7 bases each). Germline-derived CDR1 and CDR2 are MGHRA and YSYEKL. There are 14 residues in the CDR3. The germline V and J ends were trimmed by 2 bases and 13 bases, with 18 bases remaining between them. The CDR3 here is CASSQPGGRGGQFF. CDR3 nucleotide sequence: TGCGCCAGCAGCCAACCTGGAGGCAGGGGGGGACAGTTCTTC.

This clonotype was seen more than once but under ten times. The chain is built from TRBV4-1 and TRBJ2-5, with D uncertain. Germline CDR1 reads MGHRA; CDR2 reads YSYEKL. Trimming stripped 4 bases from V and 0 bases from J, with 9 bases between. The CDR3 contains 14 residues. The CDR3 region has the DNA TGCGCCAGCAGCCCTACAATGTACCAAGAGACCCAGTACTTC. Amino acid sequence: CASSPTMYQETQYF.

This clonotype was counted between two and nine times. This chain connects TRBV12-3 or TRBV12-4 to TRBJ1-6; D ambiguous. This CDR3 has 17 amino acids. Trimming left V 7 bases short and J 6 bases short, with 22 bases between. CDR3 loop: CASTNRASFSANSPLHF. DNA of the CDR3: TGTGCCAGCACTAACCGGGCCTCGTTCTCTGCTAATTCACCCCTCCACTTT.

The chain links TRBV2 to TRBJ2-1, with D perhaps given as TRBD1 or TRBD2 (5 bases each). V lost 6 bases, J lost 2 bases, and 14 bases lay in between. Germline-derived CDR1 and CDR2 are SNHLY and FYNNEI. This CDR3 is built from 15 residues. CDR3 sequence: CASRTGTGTYNEQFF. The CDR3 DNA follows: TGTGCCAGCAGAACCGGGACGGGCACCTACAATGAGCAGTTCTTC.

This clonotype was observed at least ten times. This sequence joins TRBV5-1 and TRBJ2-7, with 9 bases that match TRBD2. The CDR3 extends over 14 amino acids. The germline gives CDR1 SGHRS, CDR2 YFSETQ. J lost 5 bases, V lost 4 bases, and 7 bases had no gene match. CDR3 sequence (DNA): TGCGCCAGCAGCGCAGCGGGGGGTTATCACGAGCAGTACTTC. It specifies CASSAAGGYHEQYF.

The chain combines TRBV7-6 with TRBJ2-2; the match to TRBD2 covers 8 bases. Germline V lookup: CDR1 SGHVS, CDR2 FNYEAQ. CDR3 length: 14 residues. J gave up 5 bases and V 11 bases, and 10 bases lay outside the gene matches. Here the CDR3 DNA reads TGTGCCGCGGGACCGGGGGGGTATACCGGGGAGCTGTTTTTT. Protein product: CAAGPGGYTGELFF.

The V gene is TRBV6-5, the J gene TRBJ2-7; 12 nucleotides agree with TRBD2. Germline V CDR1 and CDR2: MNHEY, SVGAGI. After removal of 8 bases from V and 3 bases from J, the junction contained 2 bases not matched to a gene. The CDR3 consists of 13 residues. Here the CDR3 reads CASGTSGFYEQYF. The CDR3 bases are TGTGCCAGCGGGACTAGCGGGTTCTACGAGCAGTACTTC.

This clonotype was detected only once. This chain joins TRBV12-3 or TRBV12-4 and TRBJ2-1; D is possibly TRBD1 or TRBD2 (5 bases each). Trimming removed 6 bases at V and 11 bases at J, with 14 bases between. CDR3 length: 12 amino acids. The CDR3 is CASSWDRDQQFF. The CDR3 nucleotides read TGTGCCAGCAGCTGGGACCGCGATCAGCAGTTCTTC.

As for this clonotype: This may be a read error: a much more frequent sequence differs by one nucleotide. The genes are TRBV15 and TRBJ2-7, with D possibly being TRBD2 (6 bases). Per the germline V gene, CDR1 is LNHNV and CDR2 is YYDKDF (reference sequence). The CDR3 covers 15 residues. The CDR3 here is CVTSRDLASYYEQYF. CDR3 in DNA: TGTGTCACCAGCAGAGATCTAGCGAGTTACTACGAGCAGTACTTC.

For this clonotype: At one end, the junction sequence differs from germline, possibly due to a read error. This chain uses TRBV7-2 with TRBJ2-3; D gene unclear. This CDR3 has 16 amino acids. The V gene's germline CDR1 is SGHTA and CDR2 FQGNSA. The CDR3, as DNA: TGTGCCGGCAGCTTACCGGCCAGCCCGAGCACAGATACGCAGTATTTT. Amino acids: CAGSLPASPSTDTQYF.

This clonotype appeared a few times. This chain links TRBV2 with TRBJ1-1; D gene unclear. This CDR3 is built from 12 residues. The germline V gene has CDR1 SNHLY and CDR2 FYNNEI. Trimming left V 6 bases short and J 3 bases short, with 8 bases between. CDR3 protein: CASRETDTEAFF. The CDR3 DNA reads as TGTGCCAGCAGGGAGACGGACACTGAAGCTTTCTTT.

This clonotype was seen a few times. The rearrangement uses TRBV25-1 and TRBJ2-7, with 13 bases identical to TRBD2. Germline values: CDR1 MGHDK, CDR2 SYGVNS. This CDR3 contains 15 residues. Trimming at V came to 0 bases and at J to 6 bases, leaving 2 bases not matched to a gene. The CDR3 DNA is TGTGCCAGCAGTGAATATACTAGCGGGAGGGGCGAGCAGTACTTC. It yields the protein CASSEYTSGRGEQYF.

The genes are TRBV20-1 and TRBJ2-3; no definite D call. V shed 0 bases and J shed 4 bases, with 17 bases lying between them. The CDR3 contains 16 residues. Germline loops: CDR1 DFQATT, CDR2 SNEGSKA (reference sequence). The CDR3 reads CSARDPAAGYSDTQYF. In DNA form, the CDR3 reads TGCAGTGCTAGAGATCCGGCAGCTGGGTACTCAGATACGCAGTATTTT.

The table lists this clonotype with a few counts. The V call is TRBV2, the J call TRBJ1-1; 7 bases fit TRBD1. The CDR3 spans 19 residues. CDR1 SNHLY and CDR2 FYNNEI come from the germline V gene. V lost 0 bases, J lost 0 bases, and 13 bases stayed unmatched. CDR3 sequence: CASSEALRPDRVMNTEAFF. Written as DNA, the CDR3 is TGTGCCAGCAGTGAAGCGCTCCGACCCGACAGGGTGATGAACACTGAAGCTTTCTTT.

For the CDR3, the DNA is TGCAGTGCTGCTTCGACAGTGTCCACCTACGAGCAGTACTTC. It translates to CSAASTVSTYEQYF. The chain is built from TRBV20-1 and TRBJ2-7; TRBD1 might be the D (5 bases). Looked up from germline, CDR1 is DFQATT and CDR2 is SNEGSKA (reference sequence). There are 14 residues in the CDR3. V shed 5 bases and J shed 2 bases, with 16 bases lying between them.

The J gene is TRBJ2-1, the V gene TRBV5-1, with 7 bases matching TRBD2. The CDR3 length is 12 residues. The germline CDR1 and CDR2 sequences are SGHRS and YFSETQ. Trimming took 7 bases from V and 8 from J; bases not matched to a gene: 6. DNA of the CDR3: TGCGCCAGCCATGGGGAGGGTCATGAGCAGTTCTTC. Its protein is CASHGEGHEQFF.

This sequence joins TRBV5-5 and TRBJ1-2, with 9 bases aligning to TRBD1. J lost 6 bases, V lost 4 bases, and 10 bases had no gene match. Germline assignment: CDR1 SGHKS and CDR2 YYEKEE (reference sequence). The CDR3 spans 15 residues. The CDR3 loop is CASSEGQGRYNGYTF. For the CDR3, the DNA is TGTGCCAGCAGCGAAGGACAGGGGAGGTATAATGGCTACACCTTC.

The chain employs TRBV6-5 and TRBJ1-2, with 8 bases fitting TRBD1. Germline V CDR1 and CDR2: MNHEY, SVGAGI. The J segment lost 7 bases and the V segment lost 6 bases, leaving 13 bases of the junction unmatched. The CDR3 extends over 15 amino acids. Here the CDR3 reads CASRITSGTGGGYTF. The CDR3 coding sequence is TGTGCCAGCAGAATTACATCCGGGACAGGTGGTGGCTACACCTTC.

This clonotype is a singleton in its sample. The chain is built from TRBV7-2 and TRBJ2-5; 9 bases are shared with TRBD1. Germline V gene data show CDR1 as SGHTA and CDR2 as FQGNSA. The CDR3 is 14 amino acids. Trimming took 6 bases from V and 8 from J; bases not matched to a gene: 10. The CDR3 is CASRHRGQGDTQYF. For the CDR3, the DNA is TGTGCCAGCAGGCACAGGGGGCAAGGGGACACCCAGTACTTC. Variable domain in full (rest from reference TRBV7-2 and TRBJ2-5): GAGVSQSPSNKVTEKGKDVELRCDPISGHTALYWYRQSLGQGLEFLIYFQGNSAPDKSGLPSDRFSAERTGGSVSTLTIQRTQQEDSAVYLCASRHRGQGDTQYFGPGTRLLVL.

As for this clonotype: A read error may be the cause here, since a much bigger clone is one base away. This chain connects TRBV12-3 or TRBV12-4 to TRBJ2-3; D may be TRBD2 (7 bases). The CDR3 extends over 15 amino acids. The CDR3 loop is CASSLGGGASDTEYF. The CDR3 bases are TGTGCCAGCAGTCTTGGTGGGGGGGCTTCAGATACGGAGTATTTT.

This clonotype occurred a few times. The rearrangement joins TRBV12-3 or TRBV12-4 to TRBJ2-5; 11 bases line up with TRBD2. The CDR3 spans 18 residues. With V trimmed by 6 bases and J by 5 bases, 17 bases remained unmatched. CDR3 bases: TGTGCCAGCAGCACCAGTGGTCTAGCGGGGGGTGGAATCGAGACCCAGTACTTC. Its protein product is CASSTSGLAGGGIETQYF.

About this clonotype itself: A much bigger clone sits one base away, suggesting this may be a read error. The chain links TRBV7-2 to TRBJ1-2; TRBD1 matches 7 bases. J gave up 0 bases and V 8 bases, and 12 bases lay outside the gene matches. The CDR3 has 16 residues. Germline V lookup: CDR1 SGHTA, CDR2 FQGNSA. CDR3: CASGPRDSRANYGYTF. In DNA form, the CDR3 reads TGTGCCAGCGGCCCTAGGGACAGCCGAGCTAACTATGGCTACACCTTC.

This CDR3 reads CAGVGEGGQPQHF. In nucleotides, the CDR3 is TGTGCCGGGGTGGGAGAAGGTGGACAGCCCCAGCATTTT. The gene calls are TRBV28 and TRBJ1-5; D not certain. The CDR3 consists of 13 residues. CDR1 and CDR2 (germline): MDHEN, SYDVKM. The V gene lost 11 bases and the J gene lost 7 bases, with 18 bases spanning the gap.

The chain employs TRBV4-1 and TRBJ2-1; tentative D call: TRBD2 (6 bases). Germline V gene lookup returns CDR1 MGHRA and CDR2 YSYEKL. CDR3 length equals 14 residues. V shed 1 base and J shed 5 bases, with 9 bases lying between them. The CDR3 here is CASSQAGVHNEQFF. CDR3 nucleotides: TGCGCCAGCAGCCAAGCGGGGGTTCACAATGAGCAGTTCTTC.

With regard to this clonotype: At one of its ends the junction is not consistent with the germline gene, which may arise from a read error. The chain links TRBV5-1 to TRBJ2-1; the match to TRBD2 covers 8 bases. The CDR3 is made up of 16 amino acids. Germline V gene data show CDR1 as SGHRS and CDR2 as YFSETQ. CDR3 sequence: CASIPTGGGAYSEQFF. The CDR3 DNA sequence: TGCGCCAGCATCCCTACGGGAGGGGGGGCTTACAGTGAGCAGTTCTTC. Drawing the rest from reference TRBV5-1 and TRBJ2-1, the complete variable domain is KAGVTQTPRYLIKTRGQQVTLSCSPISGHRSVSWYQQTPGQGLQFLFEYFSETQRNKGNFPGRFSGRQFSNSRSEMNVSTLELGDSALYLCASIPTGGGAYSEQFFGPGTRLTVL.

On this clonotype: Since a much larger clone is just one base distant, this may be a read error. J is TRBJ2-3 and V is TRBV10-3, with 7 positions matching TRBD2. The CDR3 has 14 residues. Germline-derived CDR1 and CDR2 are ENHRY and SYGVKD. The CDR3 DNA reads as TGTGCCGTCAGTGAGCGGGACAGCACAGATACGCAGTATTTT. This gives the protein CAVSERDSTDTQYF.